These 10 T cell receptor beta chains originate from one sample sequenced in a study of OX40 agonist ivuxolimab in advanced cancers. Profiling relied on immunoSEQ multiplex PCR, and the TCRdb table lists in-frame clones only, not all of them. The sample lists some 76,000 clones; 92% were seen once. The sample in question was CD4+ or CD8+ T cells sorted from blood, obtained in a trial of the OX40 agonist ivuxolimab. The source is an adult with an advanced solid tumor such as melanoma, head and neck, liver or kidney cancer.

V is TRBV7-8 and J is TRBJ1-4; D is ambiguous. Germline V gives CDR1 SGHVS, CDR2 FQNEAQ. Between the trimmed V and J ends, which lost 2 bases and 13 bases, there was a span of 17 bases. The CDR3 spans 14 residues. Here the CDR3 reads CASSLSGGKASLFF. CDR3 in DNA: TGTGCCAGCAGCTTATCGGGCGGAAAAGCATCACTGTTTTTT.

With respect to this clone: Other DNA sequences in the same sample also yield this CDR3. The chain carries TRBV9 and TRBJ2-3; no definite D call. Trimming cost V 3 bases and J 2 bases, with 7 bases left between them. This CDR3 has 13 residues. CDR1 and CDR2 from the germline V gene are SGDLS and YYNGEE. CDR3 in DNA: TGTGCCAGCAGCGGACTTTCCACAGATACGCAGTATTTT. The encoded protein is CASSGLSTDTQYF. The full variable domain, its missing parts supplied by reference TRBV9 and TRBJ2-3, is DSGVTQTPKHLITATGQRVTLRCSPRSGDLSVYWYQQSLDQGLQFLIQYYNGEERAKGNILERFSAQQFPDLHSELNLSSLELGDSALYFCASSGLSTDTQYFGPGTRLTVL.

This rearrangement joins TRBV20-1 to TRBJ2-1; 7 bases align to TRBD1. The junction had 4 bases not matched to a gene; V was cut back by 1 base and J by 16 bases. CDR1 and CDR2 from the germline V gene are DFQATT and SNEGSKA (reference sequence). The length of the CDR3 is 10 residues. CDR3 sequence: CSARGGGYFF. DNA of the CDR3: TGCAGTGCTAGAGGAGGGGGCTACTTCTTC.

The chain uses TRBV11-2 and TRBJ2-1; TRBD2 matches 7 bases. V shed 8 bases and J 4 bases; nucleotides not matched to a gene: 2. This CDR3 region has 12 residues. Germline CDR1 SGHAT, CDR2 FQNNGV. In nucleotides, the CDR3 is TGTGCCAGCCTAGCGGTTTACAATGAGCAGTTCTTC. Translation: CASLAVYNEQFF.

This chain links TRBV9 with TRBJ2-5, with D possibly TRBD2 on 5 matching bases. Trimming stripped 0 bases from V and 5 bases from J, with 11 bases between. This CDR3 is built from 14 residues. Germline V gives CDR1 SGDLS, CDR2 YYNGEE. The CDR3 reads CASSVDAGDETQYF. The CDR3 DNA follows: TGTGCCAGCAGCGTAGATGCCGGGGATGAGACCCAGTACTTC.

The V gene is TRBV7-9, the J gene TRBJ2-7; D is ambiguous. Germline V gene lookup returns CDR1 SEHNR and CDR2 FQNEAQ (reference sequence). The CDR3 totals 12 residues. Trimming shortened V by 5 bases and J by 2 bases, and 7 bases separated the two germline ends. CDR3 DNA sequence: TGTGCCAGCAGCGGCCTTCCCTACGAGCAGTACTTC. Translation gives CASSGLPYEQYF.

In nucleotides, the CDR3 is TGTGCCAGCAGTTTGCTAGCGGATAACACCGGGGAGCTGTTTTTT. Translated: CASSLLADNTGELFF. The rearrangement joins TRBV27 to TRBJ2-2, with 7 bases fitting TRBD2. The germline gives CDR1 MNHEY, CDR2 SMNVEV (reference sequence). The CDR3 is 15 residues long. V was clipped by 3 bases and J by 2 bases; unmatched bases: 3.

V usage is TRBV27 and J usage is TRBJ2-3; TRBD1 aligns across 9 bases. J lost 6 bases, V lost 6 bases, and 7 bases had no gene match. Germline CDR1 and CDR2: MNHEY and SMNVEV (reference sequence). The CDR3 spans 14 residues. CDR3 sequence (DNA): TGTGCCAGCAGCCCGGACAGGGGATGGGATACGCAGTATTTT. Protein: CASSPDRGWDTQYF.

The chain is built from TRBV4-1 and TRBJ1-2; no reliable D call. Trimming took off 3 bases at V and 8 bases at J, with 19 bases between the two ends. The CDR3 has 15 amino acids. Per the germline V gene, CDR1 is MGHRA and CDR2 is YSYEKL. The CDR3, as DNA: TGCGCCAGCAGCCAGGCCGTCGGCTCCCTGGAGGGCTACACCTTC. Translation: CASSQAVGSLEGYTF.

The V gene is TRBV6-1, the J gene TRBJ2-7, with 8 bases fitting TRBD1. Germline V gene sequence: CDR1 MNHNS, CDR2 SASEGT. There are 16 residues in the CDR3. The junction had 9 bases not matched to a gene; V was cut back by 4 bases and J by 1 base. The CDR3 reads CASSAPRDRRSYEQYF. CDR3 nucleotides: TGTGCCAGCAGTGCACCCCGGGACAGGAGGTCCTACGAGCAGTACTTC.